The clone carrying this T cell receptor (beta chain) appeared a few times. Its antigen is not known. This record belongs to a study of CD8 T cells in ankylosing spondylitis. Whole-study results and caveats: Significant enrichment of disease-linked clones was reportedly seen in matched ankylosing spondylitis synovial fluid. Made up of about eight highly homologous variants, a TCR beta motif appeared characteristic of ankylosing spondylitis blood. Disease-linked clones bore a CD8+ phenotype, appearing relatively rarely in peripheral blood.

Quantitative 5'-RACE with molecular barcodes generated TCR beta libraries. TCRdb re-derived calls from the 5' RACE reads in MiXCR, one entry per CDR3 protein. Seen here are about 220,000 distinct CDR3 sequences, more than 5.5% observed once, and the top ten hold more than 13%. CDR1 and CDR2 from the germline V gene are SGHKS and YYEKEE (reference sequence). This CDR3 is built from 14 residues. V was cut by 4 bases and J by 2 bases, with 13 bases left in between. The sequence came from a male donor with ankylosing spondylitis. Specimen: blood, either unsorted or a sorted T cell fraction (not recorded which). The gene calls are TRBV5-5 and TRBJ2-7, with D possibly matching TRBD2 (6 bases). The CDR3 DNA sequence: TGTGCCAGCAGCCCTGGACTAAAAACCTACGAGCAGTACTTC. It is translated as CASSPGLKTYEQYF.